This T cell receptor (beta chain) was recovered during a study of human T cells and chemical hapten exposure listed by TCRdb under 2021. Notes on the research overall: For sensitization, 2% DPC in acetone was applied to a roughly 2 cm by roughly 2 cm area of upper inner arm skin. Throughout the study period of around 25 weeks, patients also received therapeutic DPC doses to the scalp every week. Patch testing was performed on the upper back with Finn chambers containing 0.01% DPC, and the patch tests were scored after 6 days according to International Contact Dermatitis Research Group standards. Most of the patients in the cohort were female, and the cohort covered alopecia areata with under or over 50% scalp involvement, alopecia totalis and alopecia universalis. Libraries were pooled for sequencing, and per-sample TCR yields varied mainly because of small differences in library volumes within the pool. In alopecia patients, the study followed how the peripheral blood TCR repertoire changed in vivo over primary and secondary sensitization to diphenylcyclopropenone (DPC), a hapten. Blood samples were taken from patients before sensitization (week 0) and then at 2, 6 and about 24 weeks after DPC sensitization. Twenty-nine alopecia patients gave blood for TCR sequencing at one to four time points (pre-sensitization, 2, 6 and 24 weeks). The study at large found these results: Because all patients had alopecia, a presumed autoimmune disease, the immune response of the patients might differ from that of healthy individuals. The number of TCRs above 1 in 1000 frequency did not change with DPC sensitization; there was no evidence of global repertoire structure alterations. Repeated subsampling changed both the strength of the expansion versus patch-test correlation and the threshold at which the correlation became significant. A positive correlation was found between the number of PT1 expanded TCRs and patch test score, with significance reached at thresholds 8, 16 and 32 but not 4. Significantly more large CDR3 similarity clusters were formed by expanded TCRs than by pre-sensitization or healthy control sets, consistent with antigen-driven responses.

Of note for this clonotype: There is no known antigen for this receptor. Nothing much larger sits one base from this clone, and base qualities are not available.

Library method: RACE. Reads for this sample came from a NextSeq 500. During library preparation, unique molecular identifiers were attached to individual cDNA molecules so that TCRs could be counted in a quantitative, reproducible way. From each blood RNA sample, both TCR alpha and TCR beta chains were sequenced. The source study handled its data this way. A median of around 96,000 TCRs per sample was observed, with a range of about 20,000 to 700,000. The Decombinator software suite was used to annotate V, J and CDR3 in the TCR reads. To make PS versus PT1 abundance plots, every sample was subsampled to the same number of TCRs (28,000). TCRs were defined as expanded if absent before sensitization and observed at least eight times at the 2-week time point. Through fastp at Q25 and MiXCR, TCRdb rebuilt clones from the public reads, retaining in-frame beta chains. Every distinct CDR3 protein forms one entry, paired with its most common genes and DNA. The V and J calls and clone size come from TCRdb's table, not from the authors' own analysis. A total of around 120,000 distinct CDR3 sequences appear in this sample, roughly 14% of them only once. The ten top clones hold 2.5% to 3.5% of the sample.

What the time point label conveys for this sample: pre-sensitization, week 0. The treatment or condition label, as the study defines it: therapeutic diphenylcyclopropenone sensitization with weekly scalp DPC. Blood at each patch-test visit was drawn before the patch test was applied. Patients were eligible if aged 18 to 70, diagnosed with alopecia and judged suitable for DPC therapy, and pregnant patients were excluded. Total RNA was extracted from unfractionated whole blood collected in Tempus Blood RNA tubes. Including the terminal cysteine and phenylalanine, the CDR3 comprises 16 residues. Of all the DNA, just the CDR3 is kept, 48 bases in frame from base 1. Trimming at the junction amounts to 6 bases on V and 1 base on J, and the germline ends lie 15 bases apart. From a lookup of the germline V gene, CDR1 and CDR2 are SNHLY and FYNNEI.

This chain joins TRBV2 to TRBJ2-2, with no reliable assignment of the D segment. This material consisted of whole blood, taken in connection with sensitization to the hapten diphenylcyclopropenone (DPC). This TCR was recovered from a woman aged 18-30 years with alopecia areata. Some clones in this sample may be carry-over from other donors' samples. The DNA is TGTGCCAGCAGGACGGTGGGTCAGAAGAACACCGGGGAGCTGTTTTTT. Its product reads: CASRTVGQKNTGELFF.